This passage covers 13 T cell receptor beta chains from one sample sequenced in a study of T cell responses to AZD1222 COVID-19 vaccine. Generated by immunoSEQ multiplex PCR, the TCRdb table keeps only in-frame clones and is missing some. The top ten clones hold 2.9% of a sample with 100,000 to 120,000 clones, less than 95% of them seen once. Sequenced material: peripheral blood, taken 28 days after the second AZD1222 dose. The receptors were sampled from an adult who received the AZD1222 COVID-19 vaccine.

This rearrangement joins TRBV12-2 to TRBJ1-4. TRBV12-2 is tagged as a pseudogene. CDR3 length: 16 residues. The CDR3 protein is CASRLSVAATNEKLFF. The CDR3 nucleotides read TGTGCAAGTCGCTTATCGGTAGCAGCAACTAATGAAAAACTGTTTTTT.

The chain combines TRBV7-9 with TRBJ1-4; the D is unclear. The V and J ends lost 5 bases and 5 bases respectively, with 9 bases between them. Germline assignment: CDR1 SEHNR and CDR2 FQNEAQ (reference sequence). This CDR3 is built from 13 residues. CDR3 sequence reads: CASSHAGNEKLFF. The CDR3 DNA follows: TGTGCCAGCAGCCACGCAGGCAATGAAAAACTGTTTTTT.

This sequence joins TRBV19 and TRBJ1-4, with 11 bases fitting TRBD1. Germline loops: CDR1 LNHDA, CDR2 SQIVND (reference sequence). This CDR3 spans 13 amino acids. The trim removed 6 bases at V and 8 bases at J, leaving 2 bases unmatched. The CDR3 protein is CASRGQGEEKLFF. The CDR3 bases are TGTGCCAGTAGGGGACAGGGGGAAGAAAAACTGTTTTTT.

The J gene is TRBJ1-1, the V gene TRBV10-2; D might be TRBD1 (5 bases). Trimming stripped 4 bases from V and 11 bases from J, with 11 bases between. Looked up from germline, CDR1 is WSHSY and CDR2 is SAAADI. The CDR3 runs to 11 residues. CDR3 residues: CASSGGVGAFF. The CDR3 region has the DNA TGCGCCAGCAGTGGGGGCGTCGGGGCTTTCTTT.

The chain couples TRBV13 to TRBJ1-4, with TRBD1 matching over 8 bases. The CDR3 has 14 amino acids. The J segment lost 8 bases and the V segment lost 5 bases, leaving 7 bases of the junction unmatched. CDR1 is PRHDT, CDR2 FYEKMQ, per germline (reference sequence). The CDR3 spells CASSPRTGSEKLFF. As DNA, the CDR3 is TGTGCCAGCAGCCCACGGACAGGGAGCGAAAAACTGTTTTTT.

V is TRBV30 and J is TRBJ1-5; perhaps TRBD1 as D (6 bases). V was trimmed by 2 bases and J by 7 bases, leaving 12 bases between them. Germline lookup yields CDR1 GTSNPN and CDR2 SVGIG (reference sequence). This CDR3 spans 13 amino acids. For the CDR3, the DNA is TGTGCCTGGAGTCTCCAAGGGGGGCAGCCCCAGCATTTT. The encoded protein is CAWSLQGGQPQHF.

The rearrangement links TRBV6-1 to TRBJ1-2, with D tentatively TRBD1 (6 bases). The CDR3 loop spans 14 amino acids. In germline, CDR1 is MNHNS, CDR2 SASEGT. Between the trimmed V and J ends, which lost 0 bases and 4 bases, there was a span of 9 bases. The CDR3 spells CASSEAARGYGYTF. The CDR3 nucleotides are TGTGCCAGCAGTGAAGCGGCCAGGGGCTATGGCTACACCTTC.

This clone came up once. The chain combines TRBV5-1 with TRBJ2-7; TRBD1 aligns across 8 bases. Unmatched junction bases numbered 8, after V lost 4 bases and J lost 5 bases. The V gene's germline CDR1 is SGHRS and CDR2 YFSETQ. The CDR3 is 14 amino acids. The CDR3 loop reads CASSTSGTGHEQYF. As DNA, the CDR3 is TGCGCCAGCAGCACTTCCGGGACAGGCCACGAGCAGTACTTC.

The J gene is TRBJ1-1, the V gene TRBV5-1; the D gene is possibly TRBD1 (5 bases). CDR3 length: 15 residues. V lost 1 base, J lost 3 bases, and 13 bases lay in between. Germline CDR1 is SGHRS and CDR2 is YFSETQ. The CDR3 loop reads CASSLKVGGDTEAFF. DNA for the CDR3: TGCGCCAGCAGCTTGAAGGTGGGAGGGGACACTGAAGCTTTCTTT.

J is TRBJ1-2 and V is TRBV3-1 (or the pseudogene TRBV3-2); D may be TRBD1 (5 bases). Trimming pared 1 base from V and 2 bases from J, leaving 14 bases between. This CDR3 has 16 residues. CDR1 and CDR2 (germline): LGHDT, YNNKEL (reference sequence). Here the CDR3 DNA reads TGTGCCAGCAGCCAAGGGGGACCGTCATTGAACTATGGCTACACCTTC. Translation gives CASSQGGPSLNYGYTF.

The chain combines TRBV6-5 with TRBJ2-1; D is unresolved. The germline V gene has CDR1 MNHEY and CDR2 SVGAGI. Trimming cost V 0 bases and J 5 bases, with 14 bases left between them. The CDR3 length is 16 residues. The CDR3 sequence: CASSYSLTWADNEQFF. Written as DNA, the CDR3 is TGTGCCAGCAGTTACTCGCTTACCTGGGCAGACAATGAGCAGTTCTTC.

This clone was seen only once. The gene calls are TRBV6-5 and TRBJ1-1; no reliable D call. This CDR3 contains 13 residues. Germline CDR1 reads MNHEY; CDR2 reads SVGAGI. The germline V and J ends were trimmed by 2 bases and 4 bases, with 8 bases remaining between them. Here the CDR3 reads CASSYPGRTEAFF. The CDR3 DNA reads as TGTGCCAGCAGTTACCCCGGGCGCACTGAAGCTTTCTTT.

The gene calls are TRBV7-8 and TRBJ1-5; D unresolved. Germline V lookup: CDR1 SGHVS, CDR2 FQNEAQ. The CDR3 sequence is 14 residues long. Trimming cost V 5 bases and J 2 bases, with 10 bases left between them. The CDR3 reads CASSLSGGNQPQHF. Here the CDR3 DNA reads TGTGCCAGCAGCCTCAGTGGTGGCAATCAGCCCCAGCATTTT.